The T cell receptor (beta chain) described here comes from a study of Ad26.COV2.S vaccination and SARS-CoV-2 variants. Across the study: Ad26.COV2.S arm of COV1001 included the donor.

Whole-study findings and limits: Non-spike TCR breadth was similar in vaccine and placebo recipients.

Turning to this clone: Its antigen is currently unknown.

Treatment in this sample: some 19 received Ad26.COV2.S at low or high dose, single or two shots; 5 received placebo; per-sample allocation not given. The samples were gathered on day 63 after the first injection of vaccine or placebo. Ad26 vector vaccine expressed Wuhan-strain SARS-CoV-2 spike. Libraries were prepared by immunoSEQ multiplex PCR; TCRdb keeps only in-frame clonotypes and omits some of them. The data show approximately 300,000 clones, approximately 86% seen once. Between the trimmed V and J ends, which lost 1 base and 1 base, there was a span of 9 bases. Germline-derived CDR1 and CDR2 are SGDLS and YYNGEE. The CDR3 consists of 15 residues.

This TCR was sampled from a person between 18 and 65 years old who received the Ad26.COV2.S COVID-19 vaccine or a placebo. The chain links TRBV9 to TRBJ2-1, with D hard to call. This specimen was peripheral blood, taken in a trial of Ad26.COV2.S vaccine versus placebo. CDR3 nucleotide sequence: TGTGCCAGCAGCGTAAGGGTGGCGTCCTACAATGAGCAGTTCTTC. This translates into CASSVRVASYNEQFF.